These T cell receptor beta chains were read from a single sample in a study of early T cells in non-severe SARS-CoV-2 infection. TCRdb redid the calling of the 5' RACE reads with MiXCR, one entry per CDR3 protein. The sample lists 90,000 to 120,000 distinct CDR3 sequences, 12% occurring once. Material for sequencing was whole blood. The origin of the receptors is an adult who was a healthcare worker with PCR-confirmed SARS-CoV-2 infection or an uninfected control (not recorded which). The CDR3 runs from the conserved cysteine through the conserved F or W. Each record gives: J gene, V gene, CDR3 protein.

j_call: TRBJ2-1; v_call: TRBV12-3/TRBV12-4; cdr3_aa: CASTKASVYGQFF
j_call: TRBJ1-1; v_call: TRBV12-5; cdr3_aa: CASGLVLGRNTEAFF
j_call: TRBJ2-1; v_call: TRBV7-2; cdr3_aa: CASSRLAGLRGDEQFF
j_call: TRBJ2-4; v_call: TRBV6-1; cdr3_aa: CASSELQLGKNIQYF
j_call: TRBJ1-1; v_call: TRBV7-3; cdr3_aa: CASSLGGEQNTEAFF
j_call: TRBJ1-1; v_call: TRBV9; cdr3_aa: CASSPPPGGTEAFF
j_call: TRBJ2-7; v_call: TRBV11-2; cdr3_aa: CASSLEGRRAYEQYF
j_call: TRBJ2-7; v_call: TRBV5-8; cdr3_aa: CASRGHEQYF
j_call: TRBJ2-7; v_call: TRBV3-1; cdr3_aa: CASSQGTFYEQYF
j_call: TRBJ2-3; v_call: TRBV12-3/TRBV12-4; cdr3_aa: CASREGGSTDTQYF
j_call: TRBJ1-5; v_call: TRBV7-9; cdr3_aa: CASTGQGGNQPQHF
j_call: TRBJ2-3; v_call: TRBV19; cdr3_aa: CASSTLGGPTDTQYF
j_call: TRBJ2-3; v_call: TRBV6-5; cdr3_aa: CASSPGGVTDTQYF
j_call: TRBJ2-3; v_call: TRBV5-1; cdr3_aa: CASSPGTGRTEDTQYF
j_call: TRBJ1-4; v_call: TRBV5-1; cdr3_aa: CASSFQGTGNEKLFF
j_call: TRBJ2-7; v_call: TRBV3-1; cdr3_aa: CASSQHRAKGYEQYF
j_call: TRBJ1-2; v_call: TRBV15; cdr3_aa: CATSISRGGYTF
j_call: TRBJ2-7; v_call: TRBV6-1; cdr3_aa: CATVAGKGSYEQYF
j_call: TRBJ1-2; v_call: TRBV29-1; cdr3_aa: CSVEGPQGGYTF
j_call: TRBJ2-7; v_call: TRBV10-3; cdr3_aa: CAISVGESSYEQYF
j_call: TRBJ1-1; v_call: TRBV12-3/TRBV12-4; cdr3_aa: CVSSFGENTEAFF
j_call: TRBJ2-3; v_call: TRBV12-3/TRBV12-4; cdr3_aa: CASSPPDWFTDTQYF
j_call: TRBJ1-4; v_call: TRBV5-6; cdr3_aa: CASSFWRATNEKLFF
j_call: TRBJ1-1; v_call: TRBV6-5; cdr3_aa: CASRRGAYTEAFF
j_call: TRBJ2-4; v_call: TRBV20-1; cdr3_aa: CSARDEAGLSKNIQYF
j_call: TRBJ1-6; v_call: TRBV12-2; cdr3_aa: CASRLDNHNSPLHF
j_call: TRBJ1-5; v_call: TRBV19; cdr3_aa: CASSGTGARPQHF
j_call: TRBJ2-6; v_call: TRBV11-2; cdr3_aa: CASSQITGANVLTF
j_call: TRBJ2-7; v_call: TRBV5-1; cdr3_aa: CASGPGTPSYEQYF
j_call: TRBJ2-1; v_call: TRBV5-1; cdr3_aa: CASSLQGESSYNEQFF
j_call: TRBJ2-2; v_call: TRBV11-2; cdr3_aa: CASSLRQGNTGELFF
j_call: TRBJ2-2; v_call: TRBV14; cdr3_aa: CASSQAPTYTGELFF
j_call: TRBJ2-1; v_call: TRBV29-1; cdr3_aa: CSVDRGQGNEQFF